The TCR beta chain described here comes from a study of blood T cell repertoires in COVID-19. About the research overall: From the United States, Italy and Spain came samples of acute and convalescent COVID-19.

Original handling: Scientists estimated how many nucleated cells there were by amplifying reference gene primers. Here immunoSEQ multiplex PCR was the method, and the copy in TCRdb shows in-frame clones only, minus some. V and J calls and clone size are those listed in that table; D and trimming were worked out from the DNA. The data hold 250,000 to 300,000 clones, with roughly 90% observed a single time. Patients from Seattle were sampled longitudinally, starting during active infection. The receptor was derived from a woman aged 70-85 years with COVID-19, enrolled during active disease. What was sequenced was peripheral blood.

The CDR3: CASSSTLSGQYSEQYF. The CDR3 DNA follows: TGCGCCAGCAGCTCGACACTCTCGGGACAGTACTCCGAGCAGTACTTC. The chain employs TRBV5-1 and TRBJ2-7; 7 bases match TRBD1. The V gene end was trimmed by 3 bases and the J gene end by 6 bases; junction bases not matched to a gene: 15. The CDR3 is 16 residues long. Per the germline V gene, CDR1 is SGHRS and CDR2 is YFSETQ.